Each of the 28 T cell receptor beta chains below was sequenced from the same sample in a study of cytotoxic CD8 clonotypes in ibrutinib-treated CLL. Sequencing was performed with immunoSEQ multiplex PCR; in TCRdb, only in-frame clones are kept and a portion is missing. The sample comprises about 84,000 clones, about 86% of which are singletons, and roughly 5.4% rests with the top ten. This specimen consisted of PBMCs, obtained before ibrutinib treatment. These receptors were obtained from a human donor with chronic lymphocytic leukemia.

The V and J genes are TRBV11-3 and TRBJ2-3; 10 bases match TRBD1. This CDR3 contains 15 residues. V trimming: 3 bases; J trimming: 4 bases; junction bases outside the gene matches: 4. Per the germline V gene, CDR1 is SGHNT and CDR2 is YENEEA. The CDR3 sequence is CASSLGTGESDTQYF. The CDR3 nucleotides are TGTGCCAGCAGCTTGGGGACAGGGGAATCAGATACGCAGTATTTT.

The rearrangement uses TRBV7-2 and TRBJ2-7; 7 bases line up with TRBD2. This CDR3 has 15 amino acids. CDR1 and CDR2 (germline): SGHTA, FQGNSA. Trimming at V came to 7 bases and at J to 5 bases, leaving 14 bases not matched to a gene. The CDR3 DNA reads as TGTGCCAGCACCCTCGAGAGGGCAGCGGGGAACGAGCAGTACTTC. Its protein is CASTLERAAGNEQYF.

The chain combines TRBV29-1 with TRBJ2-5, with 7 bases matching TRBD2. The end of the DNA is better explained by TRBJ2-7, so the J call may be wrong. The length of the CDR3 is 15 residues. Germline V gene sequence: CDR1 SQVTM, CDR2 ANQGSEA. The CDR3 sequence: CSVELSGRDDYEQYF. The CDR3 coding sequence is TGCAGCGTTGAATTATCTGGGAGGGACGATTACGAGCAGTACTTC.

J is TRBJ1-2 and V is TRBV5-1; D call uncertain. Trimming removed 0 bases from V and 0 bases from J, with 9 bases in between. CDR3 length: 15 amino acids. The germline V gene encodes CDR1 SGHRS and CDR2 YFSETQ. CDR3 protein: CASSLGPGTNYGYTF. DNA for the CDR3: TGCGCCAGCAGCTTGGGGCCAGGCACTAACTATGGCTACACCTTC.

The genes are TRBV7-9 and TRBJ1-4, with D tentatively TRBD1 (5 bases). The V end lost 0 bases, the J end lost 8 bases, and 13 bases lay between the germline ends. There are 15 residues in the CDR3. Germline assignment: CDR1 SEHNR and CDR2 FQNEAQ (reference sequence). This chain's CDR3 is CASSLAGLGFEKLFF. CDR3 bases: TGTGCCAGCAGCTTAGCGGGGCTAGGATTCGAAAAACTGTTTTTT. Looking up the rest from reference TRBV7-9 and TRBJ1-4 gives the full variable domain: DTGVSQNPRHKITKRGQNVTFRCDPISEHNRLYWYRQTLGQGPEFLTYFQNEAQLEKSRLLSDRFSAERPKGSFSTLEIQRTEQGDSAMYLCASSLAGLGFEKLFFGSGTQLSVL.

Only a few counts were recorded for this clone. The V call is TRBV5-8, the J call TRBJ2-7; TRBD1 might be the D (6 bases). CDR1 is SGHTS and CDR2 is YDEGEE in the germline V gene. This CDR3 is built from 17 residues. The V end was cut by 6 bases, the J end by 1 base, with 23 bases between. The CDR3 DNA sequence: TGTGCCAGCACCATGGACCGGTCCAGACAGGCGTCCTACGAGCAGTACTTC. Its protein product is CASTMDRSRQASYEQYF.

This rearrangement joins TRBV7-3 to TRBJ2-1, with a weak D call TRBD2 (7 bases). With 5 bases removed from V and 16 bases from J, the gap between germline ends came to 24 bases. The CDR3 runs to 14 residues. Germline loops: CDR1 SGHTA, CDR2 FQGTGA. The CDR3 protein is CASSPLGGRDSKFF. CDR3 bases: TGTGCCAGCAGCCCCTTAGGGGGGAGGGACTCAAAATTCTTC.

The chain is built from TRBV11-3 and TRBJ2-1; 12 bases match TRBD2. V lost 1 base and J lost 5; bases outside the gene matches: 3. Looked up from germline, CDR1 is SGHNT and CDR2 is YENEEA. The CDR3 spans 16 residues. CDR3 bases: TGTGCCAGCAGCTTAGGACTAGCGGGGGAAAACAATGAGCAGTTCTTC. Protein product: CASSLGLAGENNEQFF.

With respect to this clone: One junction end disagrees with the germline gene, perhaps due to a read error. V gene TRBV7-2 combines with J gene TRBJ1-1; tentative D call: TRBD1 (5 bases). The CDR3 extends over 13 amino acids. Germline CDR1 and CDR2: SGHTA and FQGNSA. CDR3 bases: TGTGCCAGCAGTTTAGATTGGGACGGAGAAGCTTTCTTT. Translating it yields CASSLDWDGEAFF.

This chain uses TRBV5-6 with TRBJ2-5, with D maybe TRBD1 (6 bases). Germline CDR1 SGHDT, CDR2 YYEEEE. V was pared by 5 bases and J by 3 bases, with 20 bases between. CDR3 length: 16 amino acids. The CDR3 here is CASRSTIRDTEETQYF. DNA of the CDR3: TGTGCCAGCAGATCCACTATCCGGGACACCGAAGAGACCCAGTACTTC.

This chain uses TRBV7-6 with TRBJ2-6; a possible D gene is TRBD1 (6 bases). The germline V gene encodes CDR1 SGHVS and CDR2 FNYEAQ. The V end was cut by 6 bases, the J end by 0 bases, with 6 bases between. This CDR3 is built from 14 residues. The CDR3 is CASRQGSGANVLTF. In DNA form, the CDR3 reads TGTGCCAGCAGACAGGGCTCTGGGGCCAACGTCCTGACTTTC.

The rearrangement uses TRBV19 and TRBJ1-5; tentative D call: TRBD1 (6 bases). CDR1 and CDR2 (germline): LNHDA, SQIVND (reference sequence). Trimming removed 5 bases at V and 0 bases at J, with 14 bases between. This CDR3 spans 16 amino acids. The CDR3 sequence: CASSPRTDYSNQPQHF. The CDR3 coding sequence is TGTGCCAGTAGTCCCCGGACAGATTATAGCAATCAGCCCCAGCATTTT.

This clone has more than one count but fewer than ten. This chain links TRBV2 with TRBJ1-1; tentative D call: TRBD1 (5 bases). Trimming removed 9 bases from V and 7 bases from J, with 15 bases in between. This CDR3 is 12 amino acids long. CDR1 and CDR2 (germline): SNHLY, FYNNEI. The CDR3: CASRGEPSEAFF. The CDR3 coding sequence is TGTGCCAGTAGGGGCGAGCCCAGTGAAGCTTTCTTT. Drawing the rest from reference TRBV2 and TRBJ1-1, the complete variable domain is EPEVTQTPSHQVTQMGQEVILRCVPISNHLYFYWYRQILGQKVEFLVSFYNNEISEKSEIFDDQFSVERPDGSNFTLKIRSTKLEDSAMYFCASRGEPSEAFFGQGTRLTVV.

This chain connects TRBV29-1 to TRBJ2-7; 7 bases map to TRBD1. V trimming: 5 bases; J trimming: 1 base; junction bases outside the gene matches: 2. The CDR3 extends over 12 amino acids. Germline CDR1 SQVTM, CDR2 ANQGSEA. CDR3 DNA: TGCAGCGTTTGGGACAGTTCCTACGAGCAGTACTTC. Translated: CSVWDSSYEQYF.

J is TRBJ2-1 and V is TRBV5-1, with TRBD2 matching 13 bases. The germline gives CDR1 SGHRS, CDR2 YFSETQ. The CDR3 extends over 16 amino acids. The J segment lost 8 bases and the V segment lost 0 bases, leaving 5 bases of the junction unmatched. The CDR3 sequence is CASSLVGTSGNDEQFF. As DNA, the CDR3 is TGCGCCAGCAGCTTGGTAGGGACTAGCGGGAATGATGAGCAGTTCTTC.

The chain couples TRBV5-1 to TRBJ1-4, with D unclear. V lost 4 bases to trimming and J lost 0 bases, with 7 bases between them. The CDR3 sequence is 14 residues long. Germline loops: CDR1 SGHRS, CDR2 YFSETQ. The CDR3 region is CASSPDTTNEKLFF. In DNA, the CDR3 is TGCGCCAGCAGCCCCGACACAACTAATGAAAAACTGTTTTTT.

The V call is TRBV5-1, the J call TRBJ1-2, with 8 bases matching TRBD1. Unmatched junction bases numbered 4, after V lost 5 bases and J lost 4 bases. CDR1 and CDR2 from the germline V gene are SGHRS and YFSETQ. CDR3 length equals 13 residues. CDR3 nucleotide sequence: TGCGCCAGCAGTTCAGGACAGGGCTATGGCTACACCTTC. Translated, it gives CASSSGQGYGYTF. The full variable domain, its missing parts supplied by reference TRBV5-1 and TRBJ1-2, is KAGVTQTPRYLIKTRGQQVTLSCSPISGHRSVSWYQQTPGQGLQFLFEYFSETQRNKGNFPGRFSGRQFSNSRSEMNVSTLELGDSALYLCASSSGQGYGYTFGSGTRLTVV.

The chain uses TRBV6-1 and TRBJ2-2, with a weak D call TRBD2 (6 bases). Germline-derived CDR1 and CDR2 are MNHNS and SASEGT. The germline V and J ends were trimmed by 8 bases and 3 bases, with 13 bases remaining between them. This CDR3 has 14 amino acids. CDR3 residues: CASLGGLHTGELFF. DNA for the CDR3: TGTGCCAGCCTTGGGGGGTTGCACACCGGGGAGCTGTTTTTT.

The chain employs TRBV11-3 and TRBJ1-1, with TRBD1 as a possible D gene (5 bases). Germline values: CDR1 SGHNT, CDR2 YENEEA. V shed 6 bases and J shed 0 bases, with 8 bases lying between them. This CDR3 contains 13 residues. The CDR3: CASRGQMNTEAFF. In DNA, the CDR3 is TGTGCCAGCAGGGGGCAGATGAACACTGAAGCTTTCTTT.

This chain joins TRBV9 and TRBJ2-3; weak D call: TRBD2 (5 bases). The CDR3 sequence is 16 residues long. Germline assignment: CDR1 SGDLS and CDR2 YYNGEE. Trimming cost V 0 bases and J 4 bases, with 15 bases left between them. CDR3 region: CASSVGGILLADTQYF. The CDR3 region has the DNA TGTGCCAGCAGCGTAGGAGGGATTTTGTTAGCAGATACGCAGTATTTT.

This clone was seen more than once but under ten times. V gene TRBV19 combines with J gene TRBJ2-7; 11 nucleotides align to TRBD2. The length of the CDR3 is 15 residues. Germline CDR1 reads LNHDA; CDR2 reads SQIVND (reference sequence). The junction had 6 bases not matched to a gene; V was cut back by 4 bases and J by 4 bases. The CDR3 DNA reads as TGTGCCAGTAGTACTAGACTAGCGGGGAATTACGAGCAGTACTTC. This translates into CASSTRLAGNYEQYF.

The CDR3 region is CAIRQGINQPQHF. The CDR3 DNA reads as TGTGCCATCAGACAGGGTATCAATCAGCCCCAGCATTTT. V gene TRBV10-3 combines with J gene TRBJ1-5, with a possible D match to TRBD1 (6 bases). The CDR3 runs 13 residues. Germline CDR1 is ENHRY and CDR2 is SYGVKD. The V end was cut by 6 bases, the J end by 3 bases, with 9 bases between.

In its sample, this clone was seen a few times. CDR3 sequence reads: CAISPMASGSYEQYF. CDR3 DNA: TGTGCCATCAGTCCCATGGCTAGCGGCAGCTACGAGCAGTACTTC. The chain carries TRBV10-3 and TRBJ2-7; the match to TRBD2 covers 7 bases. CDR3 length equals 15 residues. Germline trimming cut 5 bases from V and 3 bases from J; bases unmatched to any gene: 10. Germline CDR1 is ENHRY and CDR2 is SYGVKD.

This chain joins TRBV5-1 and TRBJ1-2; D is unclear. The CDR3 consists of 13 residues. V was shortened by 3 bases and J by 3 bases, with 9 bases between the two germline ends. Germline V gene lookup returns CDR1 SGHRS and CDR2 YFSETQ. The chain's CDR3 is CASSSGSDYGYTF. In DNA, the CDR3 is TGCGCCAGCAGCTCCGGGAGTGACTATGGCTACACCTTC.

The V and J genes are TRBV11-2 and TRBJ1-5, with D uncertain. CDR3 length equals 15 residues. V dropped 0 bases and J dropped 1 base, with 7 bases sitting between them. The germline V gene has CDR1 SGHAT and CDR2 FQNNGV. In DNA, the CDR3 is TGTGCCAGCAGCTTAGATCTTGGGAGCAATCAGCCCCAGCATTTT. It codes for CASSLDLGSNQPQHF.

This chain connects TRBV7-9 to TRBJ2-7, with TRBD2 matching over 15 bases. Germline V gene sequence: CDR1 SEHNR, CDR2 FQNEAQ (reference sequence). The CDR3 totals 17 residues. V dropped 5 bases and J dropped 2; count of bases not matched to a gene: 7. The CDR3 reads CASSRTSGRDVTYEQYF. For the CDR3, the DNA is TGTGCCAGCAGCCGGACTAGCGGGAGGGATGTAACCTACGAGCAGTACTTC.

The chain employs TRBV7-9 and TRBJ1-1; D is unclear. The germline gives CDR1 SEHNR, CDR2 FQNEAQ (reference sequence). The V and J ends lost 1 base and 4 bases respectively, with 10 bases between them. This CDR3 is built from 14 residues. This CDR3 reads CASSLGFLVTEAFF. The CDR3 bases are TGTGCCAGCAGCTTAGGTTTCCTGGTCACTGAAGCTTTCTTT.

The DNA of the CDR3 is TGTGCCATCAGTGAGTCCAACAGGGGAAATGAAAAACTGTTTTTT. It specifies CAISESNRGNEKLFF. The chain uses TRBV10-3 and TRBJ1-4, with 7 bases aligning to TRBD1. With 0 bases clipped from V and 5 bases from J, the junction kept 3 bases outside the gene matches. This CDR3 spans 15 amino acids. Germline lookup yields CDR1 ENHRY and CDR2 SYGVKD.